The rows below give T cell receptor beta chains drawn from one sample of a study of shared clonotypes between healthy human individuals. Here immunoSEQ multiplex PCR was the method, and the copy in TCRdb shows in-frame clones only, minus some. In the table there are 950,000 to 1,300,000 clones, 75% of which are singletons. The sample taken for sequencing was memory CD4+ T cells sorted from blood. These TCRs come from a man aged 18 to 29 in good health. CDR3s include the opening cysteine and the closing phenylalanine or tryptophan. D genes are given only for firm matches. Size is stated for part of the rows, as once, few or many counts, or as a class when the clone is expanded.

TRBD2	TRBV2	TRBJ2-7	.	CASSELLAGGAYEQYF	TGTGCCAGCAGTGAACTCCTAGCGGGGGGTGCCTACGAGCAGTACTTC
TRBD1	TRBV7-2	TRBJ2-7	.	CASSLRGGRGVGEQYF	TGTGCCAGCAGCCTAAGAGGGGGCAGGGGTGTTGGAGAGCAGTACTTC
.	TRBV19	TRBJ1-2	.	CASSRADYGYTF	TGTGCCAGTAGTAGGGCAGACTATGGCTACACCTTC
TRBD1	TRBV6-5	TRBJ1-5	.	CASTEDRNNQPQHF	TGTGCCAGCACTGAGGACAGGAACAATCAGCCCCAGCATTTT
.	TRBV12-2	TRBJ2-3	many	CASRLARDRAGADTQYF	TGTGCAAGTCGCTTAGCGCGGGACAGGGCCGGGGCAGATACGCAGTATTTT
.	TRBV19	TRBJ1-5	.	CASRLTGLWDRGDQPQHF	TGTGCCAGTAGGCTTACCGGCCTGTGGGACCGGGGCGATCAGCCCCAGCATTTT
.	TRBV7-6	TRBJ1-1	.	CASSLRIGAEAFF	TGTGCCAGCAGCTTAAGAATTGGCGCTGAAGCTTTCTTT
TRBD1	TRBV5-1	TRBJ1-4	.	CASSRDSSSTNEKLFF	TGCGCCAGCAGCCGGGACAGCTCCTCAACTAATGAAAAACTGTTTTTT
.	TRBV5-1	TRBJ1-1	few	CASSFTPNTEAFF	TGCGCCAGCAGCTTCACCCCGAACACTGAAGCTTTCTTT
.	TRBV6-4	TRBJ1-1	.	CASSAQPGVGTEAFF	TGTGCCAGCAGTGCCCAACCAGGGGTTGGGACTGAAGCTTTCTTT
.	TRBV4-3	TRBJ1-1	.	CASSQEPQIAEAFF	TGCGCCAGCAGCCAAGAGCCACAAATCGCTGAAGCTTTCTTT
TRBD2	TRBV7-2	TRBJ2-7	.	CASSLKLAGDRYEQYF	TGTGCCAGCAGCTTAAAACTAGCGGGAGATCGTTACGAGCAGTACTTC
.	TRBV7-2	TRBJ2-5	.	CASSFRRGYQETQYF	TGTGCCAGCAGCTTCCGGAGGGGGTACCAAGAGACCCAGTACTTC
.	TRBV7-2	TRBJ2-5	.	CASTAMGGGGETQYF	TGTGCCAGCACCGCTATGGGAGGGGGCGGAGAGACCCAGTACTTC
.	TRBV19	TRBJ2-3	.	CASSIMASTDTQYF	TGTGCCAGTAGTATTATGGCTAGCACAGATACGCAGTATTTT
.	TRBV7-2	TRBJ2-3	once	CASSFIPLSDTQYF	TGTGCCAGCAGCTTTATACCACTTAGCGATACGCAGTATTTT
.	TRBV11-2	TRBJ2-6	.	CASSFRGISHSSGANVLTF	TGTGCCAGCAGCTTTAGGGGAATATCCCATAGCTCTGGGGCCAACGTCCTGACTTTC
.	TRBV5-1	TRBJ1-6	once	CASSLDEGYNSPLHF	TGCGCCAGCAGCTTGGATGAGGGATATAATTCACCCCTCCACTTT
TRBD2	TRBV13	TRBJ2-1	.	CASSPRLAPLENEQFF	TGTGCCAGCAGCCCGAGACTAGCCCCGCTTGAAAATGAGCAGTTCTTC